This is a list of T cell receptor beta chains from one sample in a study of blood T cell repertoires in COVID-19. Data came from immunoSEQ multiplex PCR; TCRdb stores just in-frame clones and leaves some out. The data show about 130,000 clones, 86% seen once. Material: PBMCs or T cells enriched from blood (not recorded which). The receptor source for this set is a woman between 50 and 59 years old who had recovered from COVID-19. Both conserved end residues are part of each CDR3. The D gene is left open where the match is weak. Size values are once, few and many counts, or a class for expanded clones, and some rows have none.

CDR3,DNA,size,J,D,V
CASTQGAEEKLFF,TGTGCCAGTACACAGGGGGCGGAGGAAAAACTGTTTTTT,.,TRBJ1-4,TRBD1,TRBV6-6
CASSQGGGFYQETQYF,TGTGCCAGCAGCCAAGGAGGGGGCTTCTACCAAGAGACCCAGTACTTC,.,TRBJ2-5,TRBD1,TRBV3-1/TRBV3-2
CASSINPGQGTEAFF,TGCGCCAGCAGCATAAACCCCGGACAAGGTACTGAAGCTTTCTTT,.,TRBJ1-1,.,TRBV5-1
CSVEKTSTDTQYF,TGCAGCGTCGAGAAGACTAGCACAGATACGCAGTATTTT,.,TRBJ2-3,.,TRBV29-1
CASSQPLGNEQFF,TGTGCCAGCAGCCAACCCCTAGGTAATGAGCAGTTCTTC,once,TRBJ2-1,.,TRBV4-2
CASSLGGQGGGELFF,TGCGCCAGCAGCTTGGGCGGACAGGGAGGCGGGGAGCTGTTTTTT,.,TRBJ2-2,TRBD1,TRBV5-1
CASRNRGEGTGELFF,TGTGCCAGCAGAAACAGGGGAGAGGGAACCGGGGAGCTGTTTTTT,.,TRBJ2-2,TRBD1,TRBV3-1/TRBV3-2
CASRQGSGKLFF,TGTGCCAGCCGACAGGGATCGGGAAAACTGTTTTTT,.,TRBJ1-4,TRBD1,TRBV12-3/TRBV12-4
CASSDGGYGYTF,TGTGCCAGTAGTGACGGGGGCTATGGCTACACCTTC,.,TRBJ1-2,.,TRBV19
CASSPGTGVGETQYF,TGTGCCAGTAGCCCCGGGACAGGGGTTGGAGAGACCCAGTACTTC,.,TRBJ2-5,TRBD1,TRBV19
CASRSGGSYEQYF,TGTGCCAGCCGGTCGGGGGGCTCCTACGAGCAGTACTTC,.,TRBJ2-7,TRBD2,TRBV3-1/TRBV3-2
CASSPGQGYNEQFF,TGTGCCAGCAGCCCCGGACAGGGCTACAATGAGCAGTTCTTC,.,TRBJ2-1,TRBD1,TRBV6-4
CASSQATGPNYEQYF,TGTGCCAGCAGCCAAGCGACAGGGCCCAACTACGAGCAGTACTTC,few,TRBJ2-7,TRBD1,TRBV4-2
CASSPGLAGGDPTDTQYF,TGTGCCAGCAGCCCCGGACTAGCGGGGGGGGATCCCACAGATACGCAGTATTTT,.,TRBJ2-3,TRBD2,TRBV3-1/TRBV3-2
CASSPRTGSTGELFF,TGTGCCAGCAGCCCTCGGACAGGGTCCACCGGGGAGCTGTTTTTT,.,TRBJ2-2,TRBD1,TRBV9
CASSTDRGNTEAFF,TGTGCCAGCAGCACTGACAGGGGTAACACTGAAGCTTTCTTT,.,TRBJ1-1,TRBD1,TRBV27
CASSYSGGSSNQPQHF,TGTGCCAGCAGTTACTCTGGGGGCTCTAGCAATCAGCCCCAGCATTTT,.,TRBJ1-5,.,TRBV6-5
CASSVAGDTEAFF,TGTGCCAGCAGCGTAGCCGGAGACACTGAAGCTTTCTTT,.,TRBJ1-1,.,TRBV9
CASSPVRGEQYF,TGTGCCAGCAGCCCAGTCCGCGGGGAGCAGTACTTC,.,TRBJ2-7,.,TRBV3-1/TRBV3-2
CASSLTFRDSGELFF,TGTGCCAGCAGCTTAACATTCAGGGACTCCGGGGAGCTGTTTTTT,.,TRBJ2-2,.,TRBV7-2
CASGWGRNSLTEAFF,TGCGCCAGCGGGTGGGGGCGAAACTCCTTAACTGAAGCTTTCTTT,.,TRBJ1-1,.,TRBV4-3
CASSRGTGGTEAFF,TGTGCCAGCAGCCGCGGGACAGGGGGCACTGAAGCTTTCTTT,once,TRBJ1-1,TRBD1,TRBV3-1/TRBV3-2
CASSDAVGLVQYF,TGTGCCAGCAGCGACGCGGTGGGACTCGTGCAGTACTTC,.,TRBJ2-7,.,TRBV7-9
CASSPRGVRGQPQHF,TGTGCCAGTAGCCCTCGGGGGGTACGGGGTCAGCCCCAGCATTTT,.,TRBJ1-5,.,TRBV19
CASSEARLQGASEKLFF,TGTGCCAGCAGTGAGGCCCGACTACAGGGGGCGAGTGAAAAACTGTTTTTT,.,TRBJ1-4,TRBD1,TRBV2
CASSYLRGSASTEAFF,TGTGCCAGCAGTTACCTGAGGGGGTCGGCGTCCACTGAAGCTTTCTTT,.,TRBJ1-1,.,TRBV6-5
CSVQGVEQFF,TGCAGCGTGCAGGGGGTTGAGCAGTTCTTC,once,TRBJ2-1,TRBD1,TRBV29-1
CASSPPGQGNTGELFF,TGTGCCAGCAGCCCGCCGGGTCAGGGGAACACCGGGGAGCTGTTTTTT,.,TRBJ2-2,.,TRBV9
CASSDGQKSSYEQYF,TGCGCCAGCAGTGACGGTCAAAAAAGCTCCTACGAGCAGTACTTC,.,TRBJ2-7,.,TRBV10-1
CASSVTGGDTQYF,TGTGCCAGCAGTGTGACAGGGGGGGATACGCAGTATTTT,.,TRBJ2-3,TRBD1,TRBV27
CAISERGSNEKLFF,TGTGCCATCAGTGAGCGGGGTTCTAATGAAAAACTGTTTTTT,.,TRBJ1-4,.,TRBV10-3
CASSGQGAGNQPQHF,TGCGCCAGCAGTGGGCAGGGGGCGGGAAATCAGCCCCAGCATTTT,.,TRBJ1-5,TRBD1,TRBV10-1
CASSRPTGSPNEKLFF,TGTGCCAGCAGTCGGCCGACAGGCTCTCCTAATGAAAAACTGTTTTTT,few,TRBJ1-4,.,TRBV27
CASRSGGARGETQYF,TGCGCCAGCAGAAGCGGGGGGGCTCGGGGAGAGACCCAGTACTTC,.,TRBJ2-5,TRBD2,TRBV5-1
CASTSLGQGNTGELFF,TGTGCCAGTACTAGTTTGGGACAGGGGAACACCGGGGAGCTGTTTTTT,.,TRBJ2-2,TRBD1,TRBV9
CASSLGPWDTQYF,TGTGCCAGCAGTTTAGGGCCCTGGGATACGCAGTATTTT,few,TRBJ2-3,.,TRBV27
CASSEDRASYEQYF,TGTGCCAGCTCCGAGGACAGGGCGAGCTACGAGCAGTACTTC,.,TRBJ2-7,TRBD1,TRBV18
CASSFRGQGGNEQFF,TGCGCCAGCAGCTTTAGGGGACAGGGGGGCAATGAGCAGTTCTTC,once,TRBJ2-1,TRBD1,TRBV5-1
CASSQENRGADTQYF,TGCGCCAGCAGCCAAGAAAACAGGGGGGCAGATACGCAGTATTTT,.,TRBJ2-3,TRBD1,TRBV4-1
CATSRGTSGGNNEQFF,TGTGCCACCAGCAGAGGGACTAGCGGGGGGAACAATGAGCAGTTCTTC,.,TRBJ2-1,TRBD2,TRBV15
CAISLGLAGTNEQFF,TGTGCCATCAGTCTGGGACTAGCGGGGACCAATGAGCAGTTCTTC,.,TRBJ2-1,TRBD2,TRBV10-3
CASSLTHSYEQYF,TGTGCCAGCAGCTTGACACATTCCTACGAGCAGTACTTC,.,TRBJ2-7,.,TRBV2
CASMVEGPKTYGYTF,TGTGCCAGCATGGTGGAGGGCCCGAAGACTTATGGCTACACCTTC,once,TRBJ1-2,.,TRBV2
CATQTRAAGNTIYF,TGTGCCACCCAAACCAGGGCAGCTGGAAACACCATATATTTT,.,TRBJ1-3,.,TRBV5-4
CASDRSRASYEQYF,TGTGCCTCAGACCGGTCCAGGGCGTCCTACGAGCAGTACTTC,.,TRBJ2-7,.,TRBV30
CASSLDGVNTEAFF,TGCGCCAGCAGCTTGGACGGGGTGAACACTGAAGCTTTCTTT,.,TRBJ1-1,.,TRBV5-1
CASRRGGEQFF,TGTGCCAGCAGGAGAGGAGGTGAGCAGTTCTTC,.,TRBJ2-1,.,TRBV6-5
CASSVASGSADTQYF,TGCGCCAGCAGTGTTGCTAGCGGGAGCGCAGATACGCAGTATTTT,.,TRBJ2-3,TRBD2,TRBV10-1
CASSLVGPRGGDTGELFF,TGCGCCAGCAGCTTGGTAGGCCCACGAGGGGGGGACACCGGGGAGCTGTTTTTT,once,TRBJ2-2,.,TRBV5-1
CASRPEGRSGNQPQHF,TGTGCCAGCAGACCAGAGGGGAGGTCGGGCAATCAGCCCCAGCATTTT,few,TRBJ1-5,.,TRBV25-1
CASSFTQITGSPLHF,TGTGCCAGCAGCTTTACACAGATTACCGGTTCACCCCTCCACTTT,many,TRBJ1-6,.,TRBV7-2
CASSRSGQLNTEAFF,TGTGCCAGCTCACGAAGTGGACAGCTGAACACTGAAGCTTTCTTT,.,TRBJ1-1,.,TRBV18
CASSQVMRGSSYEQYF,TGCGCCAGCAGCCAAGTAATGCGGGGGAGCTCCTACGAGCAGTACTTC,.,TRBJ2-7,TRBD2,TRBV4-1
CASSLWLQALLRGYTF,TGTGCCAGCAGCCTTTGGCTCCAGGCTCTTCTACGAGGCTACACCTTC,once,TRBJ1-2,.,TRBV5-4
CASSHQIDRGNEQFF,TGCGCCAGCAGCCACCAGATCGACAGGGGGAATGAGCAGTTCTTC,.,TRBJ2-1,TRBD1,TRBV4-1
CASSPSEGGNQPQHF,TGTGCCAGCTCACCTTCTGAGGGAGGCAATCAGCCCCAGCATTTT,.,TRBJ1-5,.,TRBV18
CASSYDRDTEAFF,TGTGCCAGCAGTTACGACAGGGACACTGAAGCTTTCTTT,.,TRBJ1-1,TRBD1,TRBV6-5
CASRGQGQNGELFF,TGTGCCAGTAGGGGACAGGGGCAGAATGGGGAGCTGTTTTTT,.,TRBJ2-2,TRBD1,TRBV19
CSVTGVGNTIYF,TGCAGCGTAACAGGGGTTGGAAACACCATATATTTT,.,TRBJ1-3,TRBD1,TRBV29-1
CAISRTGVGATNEKLFF,TGTGCCATCAGCCGGACAGGGGTCGGGGCAACTAATGAAAAACTGTTTTTT,.,TRBJ1-4,TRBD1,TRBV10-3